The rows below give T cell receptor beta chains drawn from one sample of a study of beta chain features in type 1 diabetes. Sequencing used immunoSEQ multiplex PCR; TCRdb keeps in-frame clones, though not all of them. The repertoire holds 970,000 or so clones, with roughly 16% as singletons. Sequencing input: naive CD4+ T cells from blood. Receptor source: a young woman in good health. Each CDR3 is given with its conserved first and last residue. Each record gives: clone size, V gene, D gene, J gene, CDR3 DNA, CDR3 protein. The D gene is left open where the match is weak. A row's size may be missing; if present it is once, few, many or a size class.

>-|TRBV11-2|-|TRBJ1-5
TGTGCCAGCAGCGCCACGCGCGATGGCAATCAGCCCCAGCATTTT
CASSATRDGNQPQHF
>-|TRBV28|TRBD1|TRBJ1-5
TGTGCCAGCAACCCCTGGGAAGGGGGCGGCGGCAATCAGCCCCAGCATTTT
CASNPWEGGGGNQPQHF
>-|TRBV12-2|-|TRBJ1-4
TGTGCAAGTCGCTTAAAACGGCAGGGAGAACCGATTAATGAAAAACTGTTTTTT
CASRLKRQGEPINEKLFF
>few|TRBV5-4|TRBD2|TRBJ2-2
TGTGCCAGCAGCCCCGGACTAGTCAGTCATTCCGGGGAGCTGTTTTTT
CASSPGLVSHSGELFF
>few|TRBV19|-|TRBJ1-2
TGTGCCAGTACTCGTCCGGGTTTGGGCTATGGCTACACCTTC
CASTRPGLGYGYTF
>few|TRBV27|TRBD2|TRBJ2-2
TGTGCCAGCAGTTTATATCCGGAATTGGGACTAGTTACCGGGGAGCTGTTTTTT
CASSLYPELGLVTGELFF
>-|TRBV28|-|TRBJ2-7
TGTGCCAGCAGTCCGGGGAGCTCGGCGGCGTCCTACGAGCAGTACTTC
CASSPGSSAASYEQYF
>-|TRBV7-9|-|TRBJ1-5
TGTGCGGAAGGCGAGGGAAGCAATCAGCCCCAGCATTTT
CAEGEGSNQPQHF
>few|TRBV7-9|TRBD2|TRBJ2-7
TGTGCCAGCGCGAGACTAGCGCAAACCTACGAGCAGTACTTC
CASARLAQTYEQYF
>few|TRBV6-6|-|TRBJ1-3
TGTGCCACCACTCGTGGACAGACTATCTCTGGAAACACCATATATTTT
CATTRGQTISGNTIYF
>few|TRBV10-2|-|TRBJ2-3
TGCGCCAGCAGTGAGACGGTGGGCCAGTATTTT
CASSETVGQYF